Below, one T cell receptor (beta chain) is given with its context. What it recognizes is unknown. Attachment of unique molecular identifiers was made to individual cDNA molecules. MiXCR, applied by TCRdb to the 5' RACE reads, yields one record per CDR3 protein. The sample consists of around 66,000 distinct CDR3 sequences, approximately 13% of them appearing once. This CDR3 is 15 amino acids long. V lost 6 bases, J lost 10 bases, and 12 bases stayed unmatched. Germline CDR1 ENHRY, CDR2 SYGVKD. The data stem from a study of early T cells in non-severe SARS-CoV-2 infection. Across the whole study: With bulk RNA from unsorted whole blood as input, sequencing yielded unpaired chains. Findings and limits, study-wide: Lookups in VDJdb leaned toward anti-spike CD8 responses and missed private and CD4 specificities.

The source of this sequence is an adult who was a healthcare worker with PCR-confirmed SARS-CoV-2 infection or an uninfected control (not recorded which). The J gene is TRBJ2-1, the V gene TRBV10-3; 10 nucleotides align to TRBD2. The sample was whole blood. CDR3 sequence (DNA): TGTGCCATCAGCGAAAGGCTAGCGGGAGTGGGGGAGCAGTTCTTC. Amino acid sequence: CAISERLAGVGEQFF.